The clone carrying this TCR beta chain was seen once. This record comes from a study of blood T cell repertoires in COVID-19. As for the study in general: T cells, B-cell-depleted T cells, or PBMCs provided the cDNA or gDNA that served as material.

Per the original data handling: By means of reference gene primer amplification, nucleated cell counts were estimated. Some clones are missing from TCRdb's copy, which holds only in-frame ones; the method was immunoSEQ multiplex PCR. V, J and clone size derive from that table, while D and trimming were established from the DNA sequence. The repertoire has 65,000 or so clones, around 80% of them found once; the top ten carry less than 4.5%. The sequencing sample was made of peripheral blood. The source of this sequence is a man aged 60-69 years with acute or convalescent COVID-19.

The DNA for the CDR3 is TGTGCCAGCAGTGAGGGCAATTCCCTCTATGGCTACACCTTC. Translation: CASSEGNSLYGYTF. The chain links TRBV2 to TRBJ1-2; D ambiguous. The V gene's germline CDR1 is SNHLY and CDR2 FYNNEI. This CDR3 comprises 14 residues. V was clipped by 3 bases and J by 4 bases, with 12 bases between them.